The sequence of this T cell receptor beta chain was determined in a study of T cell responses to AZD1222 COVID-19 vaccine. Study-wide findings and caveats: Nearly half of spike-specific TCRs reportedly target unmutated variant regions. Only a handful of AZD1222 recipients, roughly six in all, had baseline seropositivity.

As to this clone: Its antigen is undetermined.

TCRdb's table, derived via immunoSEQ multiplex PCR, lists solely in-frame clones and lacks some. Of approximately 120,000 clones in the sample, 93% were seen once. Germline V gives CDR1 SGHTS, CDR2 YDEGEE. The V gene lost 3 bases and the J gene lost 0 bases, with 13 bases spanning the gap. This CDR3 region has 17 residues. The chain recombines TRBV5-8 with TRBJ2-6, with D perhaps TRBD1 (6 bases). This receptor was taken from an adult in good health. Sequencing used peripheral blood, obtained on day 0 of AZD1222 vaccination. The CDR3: CASSSAGVSSGANVLTF. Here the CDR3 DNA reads TGTGCCAGCAGCTCGGCAGGGGTATCCTCTGGGGCCAACGTCCTGACTTTC. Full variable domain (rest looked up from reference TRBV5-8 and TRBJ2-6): EAGVTQSPTHLIKTRGQQATLRCSPISGHTSVYWYQQALGLGLQFLLWYDEGEERNRGNFPPRFSGRQFPNYSSELNVNALELEDSALYLCASSSAGVSSGANVLTFGAGSRLTVL.